This TCR beta chain originates from a study of CXCR3-negative and CXCR3-positive naive CD8 T cells. Libraries of TRB cDNA were made by 5' RACE and carried UMIs. TCRdb re-called the 5' RACE reads; one entry per CDR3 protein, DNA not given. The sample table sets out tens of thousands of distinct CDR3 sequences. Study-level points and caveats: Both naive subsets showed comparably high diversity, and memory CD8+ cells showed much lower diversity. TRB CDR3 hydrophobicity was greater in CXCR3-positive naive cells than in CXCR3-negative naive cells.

Turning to this clonotype: Its cognate antigen is unknown.

Germline CDR1 is SGHTA and CDR2 is FQGNSA. The CDR3 contains 17 residues. This clonotype was sampled from a human donor in good health. Some clones in this sample may be carry-over from other donors' samples. Sequencing was performed on naive CXCR3+ CD8+ T cells from blood. Subset described: CD45RO-CCR7+CD27+CD95- naive CD8+ T cells expressing CXCR3 (TNR3+). The rearrangement links TRBV7-2 to TRBJ2-2; the D gene TCRdb calls, TRBD2, cannot be checked with no DNA. This CDR3 reads CASSIEASGGNTGELFF.